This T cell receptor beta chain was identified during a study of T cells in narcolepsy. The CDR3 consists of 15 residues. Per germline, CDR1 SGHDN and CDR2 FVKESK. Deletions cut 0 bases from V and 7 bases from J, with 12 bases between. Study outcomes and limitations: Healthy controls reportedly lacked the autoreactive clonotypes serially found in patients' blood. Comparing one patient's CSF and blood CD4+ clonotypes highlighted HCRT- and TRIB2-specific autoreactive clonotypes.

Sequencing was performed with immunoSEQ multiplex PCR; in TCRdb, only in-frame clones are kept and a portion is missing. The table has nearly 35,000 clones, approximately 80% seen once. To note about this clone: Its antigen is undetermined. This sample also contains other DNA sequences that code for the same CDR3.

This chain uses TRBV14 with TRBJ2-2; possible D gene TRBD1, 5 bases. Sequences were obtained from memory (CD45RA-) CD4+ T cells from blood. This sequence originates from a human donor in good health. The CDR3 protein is CASSQDPAGHGELFF. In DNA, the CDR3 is TGTGCCAGCAGCCAAGATCCCGCAGGGCACGGGGAGCTGTTTTTT.